This T cell receptor (beta chain) was sequenced during a study of early T cells in non-severe SARS-CoV-2 infection. Study-wide background: Sequencing targeted bulk RNA from unsorted whole blood, leaving chains unpaired. Study results and limitations: Anti-spike CD8 responses were favored by VDJdb matching, which missed private and CD4 specificities.

Attachment of unique molecular identifiers was made to individual cDNA molecules. MiXCR was run by TCRdb on the 5' RACE reads, yielding one entry per CDR3 protein. The sample has roughly 35,000 distinct CDR3 sequences, approximately 5.3% seen once. This clonotype was picked up many times. The antigen is undetermined. The sequencing input was whole blood. This TCR was sampled from an adult who was a healthcare worker with PCR-confirmed SARS-CoV-2 infection or an uninfected control (not recorded which).

The CDR3 nucleotides read TGTGCCAGCAGCTTGGGACAGGGGGCAGATACGCAGTATTTT. It specifies CASSLGQGADTQYF. V gene TRBV5-6 combines with J gene TRBJ2-3, with 9 positions matching TRBD1. V lost 0 bases to trimming and J lost 4 bases; unmatched junction nucleotides: 0. CDR3 size: 14 residues. CDR1 is SGHDT, CDR2 YYEEEE, per germline. Supplemented by reference TRBV5-6 and TRBJ2-3, the full variable domain reads DAGVTQSPTHLIKTRGQQVTLRCSPKSGHDTVSWYQQALGQGPQFIFQYYEEEERQRGNFPDRFSGHQFPNYSSELNVNALLLGDSALYLCASSLGQGADTQYFGPGTRLTVL.